This T cell receptor beta chain was sequenced for a study of graft-versus-host responses after intestinal transplantation (dated by TCRdb to about 2021). With regard to the full study: Recipients received multivisceral, liver-intestinal, or isolated intestinal transplants. Anti-thymocyte globulin induction was given to all recipients, followed by maintenance tacrolimus and steroids for around three years. After intestinal transplantation, graft-versus-host and host-versus-graft alloreactive T cell clones in the graft, circulation and bone marrow were tracked using bulk TCR-beta CDR3 sequencing. Alloreactive clones were identified by sequencing pre-transplant mixed lymphocyte reaction products and comparing them with unstimulated pre-transplant donor and recipient T cells. The cohort enrolled about two dozen intestinal transplant recipients, one of whom was a retransplant, and 3 patients without pretransplant specimens were excluded. Donor T cell macrochimerism was defined as a peak of at least 4% donor T cells among recipient peripheral blood mononuclear cells. Instead of going to the commercial service, samples from three later patients were sequenced in-house on an Illumina MiSeq and processed with MiXCR.

Counted from cysteine to phenylalanine, this CDR3 has 15 amino acids. Just CDR3 DNA is preserved here, 45 bases in frame from base 1. The germline V gene specifies SGHVS as CDR1 and FNYEAQ as CDR2. V sheds 1 base and J sheds 2 bases, leaving 12 bases between their ends. The library was produced with the immunoSEQ multiplex PCR assay. For most patients, genomic DNA was isolated with the Qiagen DNeasy Blood and Tissue Kit and shipped frozen to Adaptive Biotechnologies for TCR sequencing. For most patients, genomic DNA was subjected to high-throughput TCR-beta CDR3 sequencing by Adaptive Biotechnologies. Regarding the original processing steps: TCR sequencing data were retrieved from Adaptive's ImmunoSEQ software for roughly 17 patients, whereas a few other patients were processed with MiXCR and VDJtools. To correct CD4 versus CD8 sorting errors, sequences present in both subsets at a frequency ratio below 5:1 were removed. Because the origin of CDR3 nucleotide sequences shared between donor and recipient could not be assigned, those sequences were removed. At least 2-fold expansion over unstimulated cells and a minimum CFSE-low frequency of 0.002% (template counts) or 0.001% (read counts) were required for clones to be classified as alloreactive. Clones detected in sequenced pre-transplant spleen, lymph node, or MLR CFSE-low populations of the donor or recipient were defined as mappable. Cumulative frequency of alloreactive clones was calculated as a percentage of all sequences weighted by copy number. This is the immuneACCESS table as TCRdb keeps it, with only in-frame sequences that have V and J called. A part of the clones is gone; compared with another copy, unresolved V genes explain less than half, and the rest is unexplained. V and J calls and clone size are as listed in that table; D and trimming were resolved from the DNA. This sample gives approximately 4,600 clones in total; approximately 30% of them show up just once. Of the sample, approximately 4.7% falls within the top ten clones.

Study-wide conclusions, independent of this receptor: High GvH to HvG T cell clonal ratios were observed in the allografts of patients with donor T cell macrochimerism. The relatively low number and heterogeneity of intestinal transplant patients limited the conclusions. GvH clones turned up in recipient bone marrow, with some appearing earlier in ileal mucosa or blood, a pattern consistent with an intestinal mucosal origin. Early after transplant, peak levels of circulating GvH clones were associated with declines in HvG clones.

Turning to this clone: No clone much larger than this one lies a single base away; base qualities are absent.

The intended sense of this specimen's time point label: cells obtained before transplantation from donor or recipient. In the mixed lymphocyte reactions, roughly 200,000 CFSE-labeled pre-transplant responders were plated with roughly 200,000 irradiated violet-dye-labeled stimulators and cultured for six to seven days. After the mixed lymphocyte reaction, proliferating CD3+CD4+CFSE-low and CD3+CD8+CFSE-low responder cells were FACS-sorted on a BD Influx sorter. The receptor's source is a human patient who received an intestinal transplant. This sample comprised alloreactive CD4+ T cells from a mixed lymphocyte reaction culture, obtained before intestinal transplant. Sample cell subset or site, as interpreted from the label and publication: CFSE-low proliferating T cells sorted from roughly 6-day pre-transplant mixed lymphocyte reaction (GvH or HvG direction). The rearrangement joined TRBV7-6 to TRBJ2-7; TRBD2 is a possible D gene, resting on 6 matching bases. The CDR3 region: CASSLGGAQPYEQYF. The DNA sequence is as follows: TGTGCCAGCAGCTTAGGCGGGGCGCAACCCTACGAGCAGTACTTC.